Following are 27 T cell receptor beta chains from one sample sequenced in a study of preoperative IRX-2 immunotherapy in early breast cancer (dated by TCRdb to about 2019). Library preparation was by the immunoSEQ multiplex PCR assay. This immuneACCESS table, as held by TCRdb, lists in-frame sequences with V and J called but not all clones. Of the missing ones, under half trace to an unresolved V gene in checked studies; the others have no known cause. This sample is represented by about 3,400 clones; 60% to 85% of them were singletons. The ten largest clones capture over 11% of the sample. The sample's treatment or condition, from its label and the paper: preoperative locoregional IRX-2 cytokine immunotherapy. This specimen consisted of tumor tissue, obtained after IRX-2 immunotherapy. The receptors come from a human donor with breast cancer.

The rearrangement joins TRBV11-3 to TRBJ1-1; possible D gene TRBD1, 5 bases. V lost 5 bases to trimming and J lost 3 bases, with 13 bases between them. The CDR3 has 14 residues. Germline values: CDR1 SGHNT, CDR2 YENEEA. Here the CDR3 reads CASSTPRGDTEAFF. The DNA for the CDR3 is TGTGCCAGCAGCACCCCTCGGGGGGACACTGAAGCTTTCTTT.

This clone showed up just once. This chain joins TRBV6-8 and TRBJ1-1, with D tentatively TRBD1 (6 bases). CDR3 length: 13 amino acids. Trimming took 2 bases from V and 4 from J, leaving 8 bases between them. Germline values: CDR1 MNHGY, CDR2 SAAAGT. This CDR3 reads CASSYGQSTEAFF. CDR3 coding DNA: TGTGCCAGCAGTTACGGACAGAGCACTGAAGCTTTCTTT.

The chain uses TRBV28 and TRBJ1-2; TRBD1 matches 9 bases. Trimming at V came to 6 bases and at J to 8 bases, leaving 10 bases not matched to a gene. Germline V gene data show CDR1 as MDHEN and CDR2 as SYDVKM. This CDR3 has 14 amino acids. The CDR3 DNA is TGTGCCAGCAGCGACGGACAGGGGACTTTAGGCTACACCTTC. It yields the protein CASSDGQGTLGYTF.

The chain couples TRBV5-1 to TRBJ2-5; 8 nucleotides align to TRBD2. The V gene's germline CDR1 is SGHRS and CDR2 YFSETQ. V dropped 5 bases and J dropped 1; count of bases not matched to a gene: 4. The length of the CDR3 is 14 residues. CDR3 in DNA: TGCGCCAGCAGTAGCGGGGTAATCCAAGAGACCCAGTACTTC. It specifies CASSSGVIQETQYF.

The chain recombines TRBV4-1 with TRBJ1-2, with 7 positions matching TRBD1. Germline-derived CDR1 and CDR2 are MGHRA and YSYEKL. There are 15 residues in the CDR3. J gave up 3 bases and V 1 base, and 5 bases lay outside the gene matches. CDR3 bases: TGCGCCAGCAGCCAAGCCAGGGGGATAGACTATGGCTACACCTTC. Its translation: CASSQARGIDYGYTF.

V is TRBV19 and J is TRBJ1-5; D unresolved. V lost 7 bases to trimming and J lost 6 bases, with 10 bases between them. The length of the CDR3 is 12 residues. The germline gives CDR1 LNHDA, CDR2 SQIVND (reference sequence). CDR3 sequence reads: CASTLGRQPQHF. The CDR3, as DNA: TGTGCCAGTACCTTAGGTCGTCAGCCCCAGCATTTT.

This chain uses TRBV6-7 with TRBJ1-4; possibly TRBD1 for D (5 bases). TRBV6-7 is an ORF; its function is uncertain. The V gene lost 7 bases and the J gene lost 1 base, with 10 bases spanning the gap. CDR3 length equals 14 residues. CDR3 in DNA: TGTGCCAGCATCAGGGAAGGAACTAATGAAAAACTGTTTTTT. Amino acid sequence: CASIREGTNEKLFF.

This clone is termed large. This rearrangement joins TRBV28 to TRBJ1-1; D is unclear. The CDR3 is 16 residues long. The germline V and J ends were trimmed by 2 bases and 1 base, with 14 bases remaining between them. CDR1 MDHEN and CDR2 SYDVKM come from the germline V gene. The CDR3 spells CASSLRVRTQNTEAFF. CDR3 sequence (DNA): TGTGCCAGCAGTTTAAGAGTCCGGACCCAGAACACTGAAGCTTTCTTT. The full variable domain, completed using reference TRBV28 and TRBJ1-1, is DVKVTQSSRYLVKRTGEKVFLECVQDMDHENMFWYRQDPGLGLRLIYFSYDVKMKEKGDIPEGYSVSREKKERFSLILESASTNQTSMYLCASSLRVRTQNTEAFFGQGTRLTVV.

This chain uses TRBV11-3 with TRBJ1-4; 7 positions match TRBD1. V gave up 1 base and J gave up 7 bases; unmatched junction bases: 6. CDR1 and CDR2 (germline): SGHNT, YENEEA. This CDR3 comprises 15 residues. CDR3 nucleotides: TGTGCCAGCAGCTTAGGGGTAGGGGACAGTGAAAAACTGTTTTTT. This encodes CASSLGVGDSEKLFF. The variable domain in full, with the rest retrieved from reference TRBV11-3 and TRBJ1-4, is EAGVVQSPRYKIIEKKQPVAFWCNPISGHNTLYWYLQNLGQGPELLIRYENEEAVDDSQLPKDRFSAERLKGVDSTLKIQPAELGDSAVYLCASSLGVGDSEKLFFGSGTQLSVL.

CDR3 sequence reads: CASSPSEGTGEQYF. The CDR3 region has the DNA TGTGCCAGCTCACCCTCCGAGGGTACGGGGGAGCAGTACTTC. The rearrangement joins TRBV18 to TRBJ2-7; perhaps TRBD2 as D (5 bases). Between the trimmed V and J ends, which lost 3 bases and 7 bases, there was a span of 16 bases. Germline CDR1 and CDR2: KGHSH and LQKENI. This CDR3 spans 14 amino acids.

V usage is TRBV18 and J usage is TRBJ1-2, with D tentatively TRBD1 (6 bases). The CDR3 consists of 15 residues. In germline, CDR1 is KGHSH, CDR2 LQKENI. V shed 3 bases and J shed 3 bases, with 14 bases lying between them. For the CDR3, the DNA is TGTGCCAGCTCACCCCACAGGGCGATAGACTATGGCTACACCTTC. It encodes CASSPHRAIDYGYTF.

The V gene is TRBV30, the J gene TRBJ2-2; TRBD1 is a possible D gene (5 bases). The CDR3 sequence is 12 residues long. V was pared by 5 bases and J by 5 bases, with 9 bases between. Germline V gene sequence: CDR1 GTSNPN, CDR2 SVGIG (reference sequence). CDR3 sequence: CAWGWTTGELFF. CDR3 nucleotides: TGTGCCTGGGGGTGGACAACCGGGGAGCTGTTTTTT. Combining the CDR3 with reference TRBV30 and TRBJ2-2 gives the whole variable domain SQTIHQWPATLVQPVGSPLSLECTVEGTSNPNLYWYRQAAGRGLQLLFYSVGIGQISSEVPQNLSASRPQDRQFILSSKKLLLSDSGFYLCAWGWTTGELFFGEGSRLTVL.

The chain combines TRBV29-1 with TRBJ2-7; perhaps TRBD2 as D (5 bases). CDR1 and CDR2 from the germline V gene are SQVTM and ANQGSEA. The germline V and J ends were trimmed by 7 bases and 4 bases, with 17 bases remaining between them. This CDR3 spans 13 amino acids. DNA of the CDR3: TGCAGCGCATGGTGGGTGGGAGAATACGAGCAGTACTTC. Protein: CSAWWVGEYEQYF.

This clone has more than one count but fewer than ten. CDR3 amino acids: CASSTFGKPYQPQHF. The CDR3, as DNA: TGTGCCAGCAGTACATTTGGAAAGCCGTATCAGCCCCAGCATTTT. The V call is TRBV28, the J call TRBJ1-5, with D hard to call. CDR1 and CDR2 from the germline V gene are MDHEN and SYDVKM. This CDR3 spans 15 amino acids. The V end was cut by 5 bases, the J end by 5 bases, with 16 bases between. Full variable domain (outside the CDR3, taken from reference TRBV28 and TRBJ1-5): DVKVTQSSRYLVKRTGEKVFLECVQDMDHENMFWYRQDPGLGLRLIYFSYDVKMKEKGDIPEGYSVSREKKERFSLILESASTNQTSMYLCASSTFGKPYQPQHFGDGTRLSIL.

This clone rates as large. The chain recombines TRBV6-8 with TRBJ1-1; 7 bases match TRBD1. Germline CDR1 and CDR2: MNHGY and SAAAGT. With V trimmed by 6 bases and J by 6 bases, 16 bases remained unmatched. The CDR3 has 16 amino acids. The CDR3 nucleotides read TGTGCCAGCAGCCCAAGCTATGACAGGGCGTTGCCTGAAGCTTTCTTT. Amino acids: CASSPSYDRALPEAFF.

J is TRBJ1-1 and V is TRBV25-1; D gene ambiguous. The V gene's germline CDR1 is MGHDK and CDR2 SYGVNS. Between the trimmed V and J ends, which lost 4 bases and 3 bases, there was a span of 12 bases. The CDR3 spans 14 residues. The CDR3 sequence is CASSGPGPDTEAFF. The CDR3 DNA follows: TGTGCCAGCAGTGGCCCCGGGCCAGACACTGAAGCTTTCTTT.

The chain is built from TRBV29-1 and TRBJ2-7; the match to TRBD2 covers 7 bases. Trimming removed 4 bases from V and 5 bases from J; junction bases left unmatched: 5. The CDR3 contains 12 residues. Germline V lookup: CDR1 SQVTM, CDR2 ANQGSEA. This chain's CDR3 is CSVGDYSNEQYF. Here the CDR3 DNA reads TGCAGCGTTGGGGACTATAGTAACGAGCAGTACTTC.

This chain links TRBV6-8 with TRBJ2-2; possible D gene TRBD2, 5 bases. The V gene's germline CDR1 is MNHGY and CDR2 SAAAGT. CDR3 length equals 16 residues. Trimming removed 2 bases from V and 0 bases from J, with 10 bases in between. In nucleotides, the CDR3 is TGTGCCAGCAGTTACCAAGCGGCAGCGAACACCGGGGAGCTGTTTTTT. This encodes CASSYQAAANTGELFF.

The chain is built from TRBV30 and TRBJ2-7; 8 nucleotides match TRBD1. With V trimmed by 8 bases and J by 6 bases, 15 bases remained unmatched. The germline CDR1 and CDR2 sequences are GTSNPN and SVGIG (reference sequence). This CDR3 has 14 residues. The CDR3: CALAMGQEGLEQYF. The DNA of the CDR3 is TGTGCCCTGGCCATGGGACAGGAGGGGCTCGAGCAGTACTTC. The full variable domain, completed using reference TRBV30 and TRBJ2-7, is SQTIHQWPATLVQPVGSPLSLECTVEGTSNPNLYWYRQAAGRGLQLLFYSVGIGQISSEVPQNLSASRPQDRQFILSSKKLLLSDSGFYLCALAMGQEGLEQYFGPGTRLTVT.

The rearrangement links TRBV28 to TRBJ2-7; D remains unclear. The CDR3 totals 14 residues. Looked up from germline, CDR1 is MDHEN and CDR2 is SYDVKM. V lost 2 bases, J lost 2 bases, and 10 bases lay in between. CDR3 DNA sequence: TGTGCCAGCAGTTTAGGGCAGAGAACCTACGAGCAGTACTTC. It translates to CASSLGQRTYEQYF.

The chain links TRBV19 to TRBJ1-4; 8 bases fit TRBD1. The length of the CDR3 is 15 residues. From germline, CDR1 is LNHDA and CDR2 SQIVND (reference sequence). V lost 3 bases and J lost 8; bases outside the gene matches: 8. The CDR3 spells CASSIAGQGREKLFF. As DNA, the CDR3 is TGTGCCAGTAGTATCGCCGGACAGGGTCGCGAAAAACTGTTTTTT. The whole variable domain, filled in from reference TRBV19 and TRBJ1-4, reads DGGITQSPKYLFRKEGQNVTLSCEQNLNHDAMYWYRQDPGQGLRLIYYSQIVNDFQKGDIAEGYSVSREKKESFPLTVTSAQKNPTAFYLCASSIAGQGREKLFFGSGTQLSVL.

V and J are TRBV5-1 and TRBJ1-5; D ambiguous. The germline gives CDR1 SGHRS, CDR2 YFSETQ. V shed 0 bases and J shed 0 bases, with 7 bases lying between them. The CDR3 is made up of 15 amino acids. The CDR3 DNA follows: TGCGCCAGCAGCTTGGGGGATTATAGCAATCAGCCCCAGCATTTT. Residues: CASSLGDYSNQPQHF.

This clone was found a few times. The gene calls are TRBV15 and TRBJ1-3; tentative D call: TRBD1 (6 bases). CDR1 and CDR2 from the germline V gene are LNHNV and YYDKDF (reference sequence). The germline V and J ends were trimmed by 0 bases and 2 bases, with 11 bases remaining between them. The CDR3 is made up of 16 amino acids. CDR3 DNA: TGTGCCACCAGCAGAGATCGGGCAGGGGCTGGAAACACCATATATTTT. It is translated as CATSRDRAGAGNTIYF.

By frequency in the sample, this clone is large. The J gene is TRBJ2-3, the V gene TRBV11-3; 8 bases fit TRBD2. J lost 2 bases, V lost 6 bases, and 7 bases had no gene match. This CDR3 is 15 amino acids long. Germline values: CDR1 SGHNT, CDR2 YENEEA. CDR3 protein: CASRAERGHTDTQYF. In DNA, the CDR3 is TGTGCCAGCAGGGCTGAGCGGGGGCACACAGATACGCAGTATTTT. Looking up the rest from reference TRBV11-3 and TRBJ2-3 gives the full variable domain: EAGVVQSPRYKIIEKKQPVAFWCNPISGHNTLYWYLQNLGQGPELLIRYENEEAVDDSQLPKDRFSAERLKGVDSTLKIQPAELGDSAVYLCASRAERGHTDTQYFGPGTRLTVL.

The table lists this clone with a count of one. The rearrangement uses TRBV5-1 and TRBJ1-5; weak D call: TRBD1 (6 bases). CDR3 length equals 14 residues. The germline V and J ends were trimmed by 4 bases and 4 bases, with 12 bases remaining between them. Germline CDR1 is SGHRS and CDR2 is YFSETQ. DNA for the CDR3: TGCGCCAGCAGCACCGGACAGCCAAATCAGCCCCAGCATTTT. It translates to CASSTGQPNQPQHF.

This clone was picked up a small number of times. The chain couples TRBV7-1 to TRBJ1-1; no clear D gene. TRBV7-1 is placed among ORFs of uncertain function. V lost 4 bases and J 7 bases, leaving 13 bases between the germline ends. This CDR3 has 13 amino acids. The CDR3 nucleotides read TGTGCCAGCAGCTTAGCTTTGCAGATTGAAGCTTTCTTT. Its translation is CASSLALQIEAFF.

J is TRBJ2-1 and V is TRBV11-3; 9 bases are shared with TRBD2. The V gene's germline CDR1 is SGHNT and CDR2 YENEEA. V gave up 2 bases and J gave up 2 bases; unmatched junction bases: 4. CDR3 length: 16 residues. The DNA for the CDR3 is TGTGCCAGCAGCTTAAGGGCTAGCGGGGCCTACAATGAGCAGTTCTTC. This gives the protein CASSLRASGAYNEQFF.